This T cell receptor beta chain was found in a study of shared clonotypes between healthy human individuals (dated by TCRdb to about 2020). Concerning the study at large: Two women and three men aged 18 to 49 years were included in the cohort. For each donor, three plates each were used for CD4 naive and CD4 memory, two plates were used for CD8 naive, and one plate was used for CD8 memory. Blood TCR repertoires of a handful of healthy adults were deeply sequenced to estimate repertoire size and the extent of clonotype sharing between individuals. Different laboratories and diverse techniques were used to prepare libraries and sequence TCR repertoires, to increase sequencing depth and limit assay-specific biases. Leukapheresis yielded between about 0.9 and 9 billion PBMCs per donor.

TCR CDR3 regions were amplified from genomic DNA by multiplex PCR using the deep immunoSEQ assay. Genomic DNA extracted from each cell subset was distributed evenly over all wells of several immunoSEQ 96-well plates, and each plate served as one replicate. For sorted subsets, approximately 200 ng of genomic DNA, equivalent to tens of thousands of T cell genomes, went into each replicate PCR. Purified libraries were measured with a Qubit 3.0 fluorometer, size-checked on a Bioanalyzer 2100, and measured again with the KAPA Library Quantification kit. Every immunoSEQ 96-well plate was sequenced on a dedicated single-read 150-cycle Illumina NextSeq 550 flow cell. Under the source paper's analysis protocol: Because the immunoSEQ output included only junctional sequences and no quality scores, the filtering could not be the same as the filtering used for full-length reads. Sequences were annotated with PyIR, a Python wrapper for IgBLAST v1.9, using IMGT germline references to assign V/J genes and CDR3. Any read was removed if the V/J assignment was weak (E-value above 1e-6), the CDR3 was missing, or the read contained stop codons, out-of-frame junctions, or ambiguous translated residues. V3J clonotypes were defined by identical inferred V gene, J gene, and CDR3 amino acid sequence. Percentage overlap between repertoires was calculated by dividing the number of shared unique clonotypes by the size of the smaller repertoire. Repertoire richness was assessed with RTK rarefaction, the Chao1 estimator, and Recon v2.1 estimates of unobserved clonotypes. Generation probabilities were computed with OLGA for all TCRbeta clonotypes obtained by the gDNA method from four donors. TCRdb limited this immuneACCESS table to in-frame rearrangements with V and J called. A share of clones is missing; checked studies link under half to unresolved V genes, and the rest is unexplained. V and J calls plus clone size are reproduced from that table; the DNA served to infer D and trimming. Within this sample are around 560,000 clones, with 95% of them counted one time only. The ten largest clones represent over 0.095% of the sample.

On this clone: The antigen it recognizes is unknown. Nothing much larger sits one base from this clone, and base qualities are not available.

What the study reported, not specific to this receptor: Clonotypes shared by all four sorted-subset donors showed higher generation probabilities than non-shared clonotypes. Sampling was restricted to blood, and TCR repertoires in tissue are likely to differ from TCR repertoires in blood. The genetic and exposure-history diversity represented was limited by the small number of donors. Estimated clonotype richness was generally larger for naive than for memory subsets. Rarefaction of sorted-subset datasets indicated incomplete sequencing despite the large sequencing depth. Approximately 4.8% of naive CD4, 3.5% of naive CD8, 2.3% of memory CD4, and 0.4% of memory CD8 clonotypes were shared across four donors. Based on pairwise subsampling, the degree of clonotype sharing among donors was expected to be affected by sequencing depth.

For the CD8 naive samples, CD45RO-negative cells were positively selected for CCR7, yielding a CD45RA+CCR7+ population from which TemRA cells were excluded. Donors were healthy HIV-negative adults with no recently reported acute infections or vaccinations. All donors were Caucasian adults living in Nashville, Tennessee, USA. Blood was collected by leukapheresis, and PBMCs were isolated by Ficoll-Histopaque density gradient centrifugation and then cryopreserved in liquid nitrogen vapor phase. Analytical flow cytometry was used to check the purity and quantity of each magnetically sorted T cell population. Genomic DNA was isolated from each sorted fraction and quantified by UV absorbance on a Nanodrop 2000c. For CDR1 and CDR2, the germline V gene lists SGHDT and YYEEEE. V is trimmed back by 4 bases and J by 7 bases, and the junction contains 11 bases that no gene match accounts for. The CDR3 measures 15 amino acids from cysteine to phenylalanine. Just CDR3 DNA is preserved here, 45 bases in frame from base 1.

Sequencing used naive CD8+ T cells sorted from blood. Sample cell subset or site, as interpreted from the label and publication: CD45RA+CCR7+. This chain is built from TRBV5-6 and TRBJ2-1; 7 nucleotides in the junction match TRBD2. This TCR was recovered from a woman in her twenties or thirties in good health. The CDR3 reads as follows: CASSPWETSPNEQFF. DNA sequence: TGTGCCAGCAGCCCATGGGAGACTAGCCCGAATGAGCAGTTCTTC. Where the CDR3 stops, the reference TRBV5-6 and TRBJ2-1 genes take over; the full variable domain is DAGVTQSPTHLIKTRGQQVTLRCSPKSGHDTVSWYQQALGQGPQFIFQYYEEEERQRGNFPDRFSGHQFPNYSSELNVNALLLGDSALYLCASSPWETSPNEQFFGPGTRLTVL.